Following are 10 T cell receptor beta chains from one sample sequenced in a study of blood T cell repertoires in COVID-19. Repertoires were generated with immunoSEQ multiplex PCR, while TCRdb's copy carries only in-frame clones and drops some. The repertoire has under 250,000 clones, approximately 90% of them found once; the top ten carry 2% to 3%. Material: peripheral blood. These receptors came from a man aged 25-45 years with COVID-19, enrolled during active disease.

This chain joins TRBV4-3 and TRBJ1-2, with 8 bases identical to TRBD1. The germline CDR1 and CDR2 sequences are LGHNA and YSLEER. V dropped 0 bases and J dropped 6; count of bases not matched to a gene: 9. The CDR3 spans 16 residues. The CDR3 nucleotides read TGCGCCAGCAGCCAAGATTTGGCCAGGGGGCCCGATGGCTACACCTTC. Amino acids: CASSQDLARGPDGYTF.

This chain links TRBV27 with TRBJ1-6, with 7 positions matching TRBD1. The germline V gene encodes CDR1 MNHEY and CDR2 SMNVEV (reference sequence). V trimming: 6 bases; J trimming: 0 bases; junction bases outside the gene matches: 5. The CDR3 is 16 amino acids. This chain's CDR3 is CASSLGTVSYNSPLHF. CDR3 bases: TGTGCCAGCAGCCTCGGGACAGTCTCCTATAATTCACCCCTCCACTTT.

CDR3: CASSLTPGQPNEKLFF. CDR3 nucleotide sequence: TGCGCCAGCAGCTTAACTCCGGGACAGCCAAATGAAAAACTGTTTTTT. The chain is built from TRBV5-1 and TRBJ1-4, with 7 nucleotides matching TRBD1. Germline loops: CDR1 SGHRS, CDR2 YFSETQ. Trimming at V came to 2 bases and at J to 5 bases, leaving 9 bases not matched to a gene. The CDR3 contains 16 residues.

This clone was found once. The chain links TRBV20-1 to TRBJ1-2; a possible D gene is TRBD1 (6 bases). The CDR3 sequence is 11 residues long. Germline V gene lookup returns CDR1 DFQATT and CDR2 SNEGSKA (reference sequence). The ends were cut back, 5 bases at V and 4 bases at J, with 8 bases in the middle. The CDR3 reads CSAWTAYGYTF. The CDR3, as DNA: TGCAGTGCTTGGACAGCCTATGGCTACACCTTC.

The V and J genes are TRBV28 and TRBJ2-1, with D perhaps matching TRBD1 (6 bases). Trimming left V 4 bases short and J 3 bases short, with 10 bases between. Germline CDR1 reads MDHEN; CDR2 reads SYDVKM. CDR3 size: 14 residues. CDR3 bases: TGTGCCAGCAGTTCCCGGACAGTCTACAATGAGCAGTTCTTC. Residues: CASSSRTVYNEQFF.

This rearrangement joins TRBV6-5 to TRBJ2-1, with TRBD1 as a possible D gene (5 bases). This CDR3 is 14 amino acids long. V dropped 6 bases and J dropped 0 bases, with 9 bases sitting between them. CDR1 and CDR2 (germline): MNHEY, SVGAGI. CDR3 in DNA: TGTGCCAGCAGGGTCCAGGGCTCCTACAATGAGCAGTTCTTC. This translates into CASRVQGSYNEQFF.

The chain carries TRBV5-1 and TRBJ2-1; the D gene is possibly TRBD2 (6 bases). Trimming pared 0 bases from V and 2 bases from J, leaving 12 bases between. This CDR3 has 16 residues. In germline, CDR1 is SGHRS, CDR2 YFSETQ. The CDR3 region is CASSLGLARAYNEQFF. Written as DNA, the CDR3 is TGCGCCAGCAGCTTGGGGCTAGCGAGGGCCTACAATGAGCAGTTCTTC.

Remarks on this clone: Different DNA sequences within this sample yield the same CDR3. The chain couples TRBV5-1 to TRBJ1-2, with 8 bases matching TRBD1. The germline CDR1 and CDR2 sequences are SGHRS and YFSETQ. With 0 bases clipped from V and 5 bases from J, the junction kept 3 bases outside the gene matches. The CDR3 sequence is 14 residues long. The CDR3 DNA reads as TGCGCCAGCAGCTTGGGACAGGGGCGGTATGGCTACACCTTC. Residues: CASSLGQGRYGYTF. Filled out from reference TRBV5-1 and TRBJ1-2, the complete variable domain reads KAGVTQTPRYLIKTRGQQVTLSCSPISGHRSVSWYQQTPGQGLQFLFEYFSETQRNKGNFPGRFSGRQFSNSRSEMNVSTLELGDSALYLCASSLGQGRYGYTFGSGTRLTVV.

The chain has TRBV28 and TRBJ1-2; a possible D gene is TRBD1 (5 bases). Per germline, CDR1 MDHEN and CDR2 SYDVKM. Trimming cost V 5 bases and J 4 bases, with 29 bases left between them. CDR3 length: 19 residues. The DNA for the CDR3 is TGTGCCAGCAGTGGAGATGGAAACTGGGAGGGGCGGCCAGGCTATGGCTACACCTTC. Translation gives CASSGDGNWEGRPGYGYTF.

The J gene is TRBJ2-7, the V gene TRBV13; 8 bases agree with TRBD2. This CDR3 has 15 amino acids. V was clipped by 5 bases and J by 1 base; unmatched bases: 7. Germline V CDR1 and CDR2: PRHDT, FYEKMQ (reference sequence). CDR3 sequence (DNA): TGTGCCAGCAGCCCCTCGGGACTAGTGTCCTACGAGCAGTACTTC. Encoded protein: CASSPSGLVSYEQYF.